This TCR beta chain originates from a study of T-cell memory formation after mild COVID-19. Germline values: CDR1 LNHDA, CDR2 SQIVND (reference sequence). V shed 6 bases and J shed 6 bases, with 18 bases lying between them. This CDR3 spans 15 amino acids. MiXCR was run by TCRdb on the 5' RACE reads, yielding one entry per CDR3 protein. The table shows 110,000 to 150,000 distinct CDR3 sequences, with about 14% occurring only once. This chain connects TRBV19 to TRBJ1-5, with no clear D. This TCR derives from an adult woman who had mild COVID-19 (a few samples of this study predate the infection). Cell type and time point are not known. The sample comprised PBMCs or a T cell subset sorted from them (not recorded which). DNA of the CDR3: TGTGCCAGTAGCAAAGACCCGAGCCGCACTCAGCCCCAGCATTTT. This codes for CASSKDPSRTQPQHF.